This record covers a single T cell receptor beta chain. This sample was taken from a study of OX40 agonist ivuxolimab in advanced cancers. This CDR3 has 15 amino acids. Trimming removed 6 bases from V and 4 bases from J, with 18 bases in between. CDR1 MNHNS and CDR2 SASEGT come from the germline V gene. Method: immunoSEQ multiplex PCR; TCRdb's copy keeps in-frame clones and lacks some. The sample yields 55,000 to 80,000 clones, around 81% seen once. This TCR derives from an adult with an advanced solid tumor such as melanoma, head and neck, liver or kidney cancer. The sample in question was CD4+ or CD8+ T cells sorted from blood, obtained in a trial of the OX40 agonist ivuxolimab. This chain links TRBV6-1 with TRBJ1-2; D is possibly TRBD1 (5 bases). This chain's CDR3 is CASRDQDSLLYGYTF. The CDR3, as DNA: TGTGCCAGCAGGGATCAAGACAGCCTGCTCTATGGCTACACCTTC.